A single sample gave rise to the 6 T cell receptor beta chains below, sequenced in a study of blood T cells in healthy people across ages. A second PCR, run for roughly 7 to 11 cycles, used a sample-barcoded 5' primer plus a J-beta primer mix. TCRdb used MiXCR to reprocess the 5' RACE reads, holding one entry per CDR3 protein. The sample has approximately 940,000 distinct CDR3 sequences, roughly 50% seen once. Sequencing was carried out using blood. The receptors originated from a man under 40 in good health.

The genes are TRBV4-3 and TRBJ1-6; 11 nucleotides agree with TRBD1. The V gene's germline CDR1 is LGHNA and CDR2 YSLEER. Trimming removed 4 bases from V and 5 bases from J; junction bases left unmatched: 4. The CDR3 has 16 residues. The CDR3 loop reads CASSRGGQGDNSPLHF. Written as DNA, the CDR3 is TGCGCCAGCAGCCGTGGGGGACAGGGGGATAATTCACCCCTCCACTTT.

The chain is built from TRBV20-1 and TRBJ1-1, with D tentatively TRBD1 (6 bases). This CDR3 contains 12 residues. Germline V gene sequence: CDR1 DFQATT, CDR2 SNEGSKA (reference sequence). The CDR3 spells CRINRDTFEAFF. CDR3 bases: TGCAGGATCAACAGGGACACCTTCGAAGCTTTCTTT.

The sample holds a few counts of this clonotype. The V and J genes are TRBV25-1 and TRBJ2-7, with D maybe TRBD1 (5 bases). This CDR3 is built from 15 residues. The V end was cut by 8 bases, the J end by 3 bases, with 20 bases between. The germline CDR1 and CDR2 sequences are MGHDK and SYGVNS. For the CDR3, the DNA is TGTGCCAGCTCCCCGCAAGGGGCAGCTAACTACGAGCAGTACTTC. It codes for CASSPQGAANYEQYF.

The rearrangement joins TRBV3-1 to TRBJ2-3; D uncertain. V lost 4 bases to trimming and J lost 8 bases, with 10 bases between them. The CDR3 spans 12 residues. The germline gives CDR1 LGHDT, CDR2 YNNKEL (reference sequence). CDR3 protein: CASSPLGSTQYF. CDR3 nucleotide sequence: TGTGCCAGCAGCCCCCTAGGTTCTACGCAGTATTTT.

This clonotype came up a few times. V is TRBV7-2 and J is TRBJ2-3; 9 bases are shared with TRBD2. Germline CDR1 is SGHTA and CDR2 is FQGNSA. The CDR3 is 17 amino acids. Unmatched junction bases numbered 7, after V lost 1 base and J lost 2 bases. For the CDR3, the DNA is TGTGCCAGCAGCTTAGTTAGCGGGGGCCTCATCACAGATACGCAGTATTTT. This codes for CASSLVSGGLITDTQYF.

The sample holds many counts of this clonotype. The chain employs TRBV20-1 and TRBJ1-1; D may be TRBD1 (6 bases). V dropped 5 bases and J dropped 4 bases, with 11 bases sitting between them. CDR3 length: 12 residues. Germline CDR1 and CDR2: DFQATT and SNEGSKA (reference sequence). The CDR3 nucleotides are TGCAGTGCTGGCCGAGGGGGCACTGAAGCTTTCTTT. Translating gives CSAGRGGTEAFF.